The 10 T cell receptor beta chains given below trace back to one sample, sequenced in a study of T-cell memory formation after mild COVID-19. TCRdb ran MiXCR on the 5' RACE reads and lists one entry per CDR3 protein. This sample has fewer than 600,000 distinct CDR3 sequences, with about a fifth found just once. The sequencing sample was made of PBMCs or a T cell subset sorted from them (not recorded which). These receptors all stem from an adult woman who had mild COVID-19 (a few samples of this study predate the infection). Cell type and time point are not known.

This clonotype was seen repeatedly, ten times or more. The V gene is TRBV29-1, the J gene TRBJ1-1; a possible D gene is TRBD1 (6 bases). The CDR3 runs to 13 residues. Per germline, CDR1 SQVTM and CDR2 ANQGSEA. The ends were cut back, 0 bases at V and 10 bases at J, with 15 bases in the middle. CDR3 in DNA: TGCAGCGTTGAAGATAACACAGGGTTAGCAGCTTTCTTT. Translation: CSVEDNTGLAAFF.

The chain uses TRBV28 and TRBJ2-3; weak D call: TRBD1 (5 bases). Germline values: CDR1 MDHEN, CDR2 SYDVKM. This CDR3 has 15 residues. V was shortened by 5 bases and J by 3 bases, with 15 bases between the two germline ends. CDR3 residues: CASSPPDSLTDTQYF. DNA of the CDR3: TGTGCCAGCAGTCCTCCAGACAGTCTAACAGATACGCAGTATTTT.

This clonotype was detected only a few times. The rearrangement uses TRBV7-9 and TRBJ2-5; D is ambiguous. Trimming removed 3 bases from V and 4 bases from J, with 9 bases in between. The CDR3 is 13 residues long. Germline V gene lookup returns CDR1 SEHNR and CDR2 FQNEAQ (reference sequence). CDR3 nucleotide sequence: TGTGCCAGCAGCTTGAGACCGCGAGAGACCCAGTACTTC. Its protein product is CASSLRPRETQYF.

This clonotype was detected ten times or more. The chain employs TRBV18 and TRBJ1-1; D is unclear. Trimming removed 0 bases from V and 5 bases from J, with 13 bases in between. Germline V gene data show CDR1 as KGHSH and CDR2 as LQKENI. The CDR3 length is 15 residues. The CDR3 DNA reads as TGTGCCAGCTCACCACCGATAATGGGGAGAACTGAAGCTTTCTTT. Translation: CASSPPIMGRTEAFF. The full variable domain, with the rest looked up from reference TRBV18 and TRBJ1-1, is NAGVMQNPRHLVRRRGQEARLRCSPMKGHSHVYWYRQLPEEGLKFMVYLQKENIIDESGMPKERFSAEFPKEGPSILRIQQVVRGDSAAYFCASSPPIMGRTEAFFGQGTRLTVV.

This clonotype occurred a few times. The chain combines TRBV3-1 with TRBJ2-2; 11 bases align to TRBD2. Germline CDR1 LGHDT, CDR2 YNNKEL (reference sequence). This CDR3 spans 16 amino acids. V lost 7 bases and J lost 6; bases outside the gene matches: 10. Here the CDR3 DNA reads TGTGCCAGCAATACCTTTAGCGGGGGGGGCGCCGGGGAGCTGTTTTTT. Translating gives CASNTFSGGGAGELFF.

The rearrangement uses TRBV12-3 or TRBV12-4 and TRBJ2-7; 8 bases align to TRBD2. This CDR3 spans 14 amino acids. V shed 6 bases, J shed 0 bases, and the junction held 4 bases outside the gene matches. CDR3 DNA: TGTGCCAGCAGAGCTAGCGGGCGCTCCTACGAGCAGTACTTC. This translates into CASRASGRSYEQYF.

This chain uses TRBV6-5 with TRBJ1-2, with 8 positions matching TRBD1. V was clipped by 6 bases and J by 4 bases; unmatched bases: 7. This CDR3 comprises 14 residues. Germline lookup yields CDR1 MNHEY and CDR2 SVGAGI. The CDR3 is CASSATGAAYGYTF. The CDR3 DNA is TGTGCCAGCAGCGCGACAGGGGCCGCCTATGGCTACACCTTC.

This clonotype was counted a few times. The chain couples TRBV7-2 to TRBJ1-3; D ambiguous. The CDR3 extends over 16 amino acids. Germline CDR1 reads SGHTA; CDR2 reads FQGNSA. V was cut by 2 bases and J by 0 bases, with 11 bases left in between. The CDR3 region has the DNA TGTGCCAGCAGCTTAAGGCCCCCGACCTCTGGAAACACCATATATTTT. This encodes CASSLRPPTSGNTIYF.

CDR3 DNA: TGCAGCGCCCGGCCTAGCGGGAGAGAAGAGCAGTACTTC. Its translation: CSARPSGREEQYF. The chain couples TRBV29-1 to TRBJ2-7; TRBD2 matches 10 bases. V lost 7 bases and J lost 7; bases outside the gene matches: 10. Germline-derived CDR1 and CDR2 are SQVTM and ANQGSEA. The length of the CDR3 is 13 residues.

The chain has TRBV24-1 and TRBJ2-1; the D is unclear. Per the germline V gene, CDR1 is KGHDR and CDR2 is SFDVKD. V was pared by 5 bases and J by 8 bases, with 15 bases between. The CDR3 spans 14 residues. In DNA form, the CDR3 reads TGTGCCACCAGTGTAGGTTACCGGAGCGATGAGCAGTTCTTC. This codes for CATSVGYRSDEQFF.